Listed below are T cell receptor beta chains from one sample, sequenced in a study of blood T cell repertoires in COVID-19. Produced via immunoSEQ multiplex PCR; TCRdb's table is partial and in-frame only. The sample lists around 250,000 clones; around 80% were seen once. The sequencing sample was made of PBMCs or T cells enriched from blood (not recorded which). The receptor source for this set is a man in his forties who had recovered from COVID-19. Each CDR3 is given with its conserved first and last residue. Each record gives: D gene, J gene, clone size, CDR3 length, V gene, CDR3 DNA, CDR3 protein. D genes are given only for firm matches. Expanded clones are given a class, and other clones once, few, many or no size at all.

d_gene: -; j_gene: TRBJ2-7; abundance: -; len: 15; v_gene: TRBV7-2; CDR3nt: TGTGCCAGCAGCTTAAGAACAGGGTTCGACTACGAGCAGTACTTC; CDR3aa: CASSLRTGFDYEQYF
d_gene: TRBD2; j_gene: TRBJ2-3; abundance: once; len: 13; v_gene: TRBV6-5; CDR3nt: TGTGCCACCTCAGCGGGGGGGCGAGATACGCAGTATTTT; CDR3aa: CATSAGGRDTQYF
d_gene: TRBD2; j_gene: TRBJ2-3; abundance: -; len: 14; v_gene: TRBV5-4; CDR3nt: TGTGCCAGCAGCACGAGCGGGGGCCCCGCGGCGCAGTATTTT; CDR3aa: CASSTSGGPAAQYF
d_gene: -; j_gene: TRBJ1-5; abundance: -; len: 13; v_gene: TRBV6-5; CDR3nt: TGTGCCAGCAGTTACTCTCCCGGTCAGCCCCAGCATTTT; CDR3aa: CASSYSPGQPQHF
d_gene: -; j_gene: TRBJ1-4; abundance: -; len: 12; v_gene: TRBV6-2/TRBV6-3; CDR3nt: TGTGCCAGCAGTTACGTGCTAGGACTCCTGTTTTTT; CDR3aa: CASSYVLGLLFF
d_gene: TRBD2; j_gene: TRBJ2-7; abundance: -; len: 16; v_gene: TRBV4-2; CDR3nt: TGTGCCAGCAGCCAAGATTCCGGGACTACCAGCTACGAGCAGTACTTC; CDR3aa: CASSQDSGTTSYEQYF
d_gene: -; j_gene: TRBJ2-2; abundance: once; len: 16; v_gene: TRBV5-1; CDR3nt: TGCGCCAGCAGCTTGAGGTCAACGGGGAGTCACGGGGAGCTGTTTTTT; CDR3aa: CASSLRSTGSHGELFF
d_gene: -; j_gene: TRBJ1-2; abundance: -; len: 12; v_gene: TRBV27; CDR3nt: TGTGCCAGCAGAGGCCCCGGGTTGGGCTACACCTTC; CDR3aa: CASRGPGLGYTF
d_gene: -; j_gene: TRBJ1-2; abundance: -; len: 13; v_gene: TRBV24-1; CDR3nt: TGTGCCACCAGTGATGGGGGCAGGGGTGGCTACACCTTC; CDR3aa: CATSDGGRGGYTF
d_gene: TRBD2; j_gene: TRBJ2-3; abundance: -; len: 15; v_gene: TRBV3-1/TRBV3-2; CDR3nt: TGTGCCAGCAGCCGGACTAGCGGGGCCACAGATACGCAGTATTTT; CDR3aa: CASSRTSGATDTQYF
d_gene: TRBD1; j_gene: TRBJ2-3; abundance: -; len: 13; v_gene: TRBV12-3/TRBV12-4; CDR3nt: TGTGCCAGCAGTTTAACAGGGGCAGATACGCAGTATTTT; CDR3aa: CASSLTGADTQYF
d_gene: -; j_gene: TRBJ2-3; abundance: -; len: 15; v_gene: TRBV7-3; CDR3nt: TGTGCCAGCAGCCCAACGGGCGCGGGAACAGATACGCAGTATTTT; CDR3aa: CASSPTGAGTDTQYF
d_gene: TRBD2; j_gene: TRBJ2-1; abundance: -; len: 16; v_gene: TRBV5-5; CDR3nt: TGTGCCAGCAGCCTTTATGGGACTAGCGGGGGACGGGAGCAGTTCTTC; CDR3aa: CASSLYGTSGGREQFF
d_gene: -; j_gene: TRBJ1-2; abundance: -; len: 14; v_gene: TRBV6-2/TRBV6-3; CDR3nt: TGTGCCAGCAGTTACGGGCAGGGCGTTCCTGGCTACACCTTC; CDR3aa: CASSYGQGVPGYTF
d_gene: TRBD2; j_gene: TRBJ2-1; abundance: -; len: 15; v_gene: TRBV11-2; CDR3nt: TGTGCCAGCAGCGTGAGCGGGAGCTCCTACAATGAGCAGTTCTTC; CDR3aa: CASSVSGSSYNEQFF
d_gene: -; j_gene: TRBJ1-2; abundance: -; len: 14; v_gene: TRBV3-1/TRBV3-2; CDR3nt: TGTGCCAGCAGCCAAGAGGCAGGGAACTATGGCTACACCTTC; CDR3aa: CASSQEAGNYGYTF
d_gene: -; j_gene: TRBJ1-1; abundance: -; len: 15; v_gene: TRBV11-1; CDR3nt: TGTGCCAGCAGCTTACTCCCGAGTATAAACACTGAAGCTTTCTTT; CDR3aa: CASSLLPSINTEAFF
d_gene: TRBD1; j_gene: TRBJ1-6; abundance: -; len: 17; v_gene: TRBV4-3; CDR3nt: TGCGCCAGCAGCCAAGTCACCGGACAGGGGGCCGGATCACCCCTCCACTTT; CDR3aa: CASSQVTGQGAGSPLHF
d_gene: -; j_gene: TRBJ1-1; abundance: -; len: 15; v_gene: TRBV30; CDR3nt: TGTGCCTGGAGTGTAGGTGGGGGCAAGAACACTGAAGCTTTCTTT; CDR3aa: CAWSVGGGKNTEAFF
d_gene: -; j_gene: TRBJ1-2; abundance: -; len: 14; v_gene: TRBV27; CDR3nt: TGTGCCAGCAGTTTAGGGGGGTTCCCCTATGGCTACACCTTC; CDR3aa: CASSLGGFPYGYTF
d_gene: -; j_gene: TRBJ1-2; abundance: -; len: 14; v_gene: TRBV18; CDR3nt: TGTGCCAGCTCTCGAGGGGGACCTAACTATGGCTACACCTTC; CDR3aa: CASSRGGPNYGYTF
d_gene: TRBD1; j_gene: TRBJ2-7; abundance: once; len: 15; v_gene: TRBV4-3; CDR3nt: TGCGCCAGCAGCCAAGCGGACAGGGGTTTTGACGAGCAGTACTTC; CDR3aa: CASSQADRGFDEQYF
d_gene: -; j_gene: TRBJ2-1; abundance: -; len: 18; v_gene: TRBV24-1; CDR3nt: TGTGCCACCAGTGATCAAAGGACTACTAGATCCTCCTACAATGAGCAGTTCTTC; CDR3aa: CATSDQRTTRSSYNEQFF
d_gene: -; j_gene: TRBJ2-7; abundance: -; len: 14; v_gene: TRBV5-1; CDR3nt: TGCGCCAGCAGCAGTATGGTTAGCTCCTACGAGCAGTACTTC; CDR3aa: CASSSMVSSYEQYF
d_gene: -; j_gene: TRBJ2-3; abundance: -; len: 16; v_gene: TRBV29-1; CDR3nt: TGCAGCGTGCGGGGGCCGCTCATCACTAGCACAGATACGCAGTATTTT; CDR3aa: CSVRGPLITSTDTQYF
d_gene: -; j_gene: TRBJ1-5; abundance: -; len: 14; v_gene: TRBV28; CDR3nt: TGTGCCAGCAGCCCGGGAGGCCAAGTCCAGCCCCAGCATTTT; CDR3aa: CASSPGGQVQPQHF
d_gene: -; j_gene: TRBJ1-5; abundance: -; len: 14; v_gene: TRBV6-6; CDR3nt: TGTGCCGCAGGCGTCGGCAATAGCAATCAGCCCCAGCATTTT; CDR3aa: CAAGVGNSNQPQHF
d_gene: -; j_gene: TRBJ1-2; abundance: -; len: 11; v_gene: TRBV3-1/TRBV3-2; CDR3nt: TGTGCCAGCAGCCAAGGCGGGGGCTACACCTTC; CDR3aa: CASSQGGGYTF
d_gene: -; j_gene: TRBJ2-7; abundance: -; len: 11; v_gene: TRBV23-1; CDR3nt: TGCGCTCAAAAGCGGACGTACGAGCAGTACTTC; CDR3aa: CAQKRTYEQYF
d_gene: -; j_gene: TRBJ1-3; abundance: -; len: 16; v_gene: TRBV28; CDR3nt: TGTGCCAGCAGTTTACAGGCCGCGAGCTCTGGAAACACCATATATTTT; CDR3aa: CASSLQAASSGNTIYF
d_gene: TRBD2; j_gene: TRBJ2-3; abundance: -; len: 16; v_gene: TRBV7-2; CDR3nt: TGTGCCAGCAGCATAGCTAGCGGGGTGACCACAGATACGCAGTATTTT; CDR3aa: CASSIASGVTTDTQYF
d_gene: TRBD2; j_gene: TRBJ2-7; abundance: -; len: 15; v_gene: TRBV2; CDR3nt: TGTGCCAGCAGCTCTAGACTAGCGGGGAACTACGAGCAGTACTTC; CDR3aa: CASSSRLAGNYEQYF
d_gene: -; j_gene: TRBJ1-1; abundance: -; len: 15; v_gene: TRBV11-2; CDR3nt: TGTGCCAGCAGAGCACGTACAGGGACCAACACTGAAGCTTTCTTT; CDR3aa: CASRARTGTNTEAFF
d_gene: -; j_gene: TRBJ1-1; abundance: -; len: 14; v_gene: TRBV10-1; CDR3nt: TGCGCCAGCAGTGAAGGTAGCAGGGATGGCTCAGCTTTCTTT; CDR3aa: CASSEGSRDGSAFF
d_gene: TRBD1; j_gene: TRBJ1-2; abundance: -; len: 15; v_gene: TRBV7-9; CDR3nt: TGTGCCAGCAGCGCCGACAGGGGGCGCAACTATGGCTACACCTTC; CDR3aa: CASSADRGRNYGYTF
d_gene: -; j_gene: TRBJ1-5; abundance: -; len: 11; v_gene: TRBV12-3/TRBV12-4; CDR3nt: TGTGCCAGCAGTCCTCGGGGACCCCAGCATTTT; CDR3aa: CASSPRGPQHF
d_gene: TRBD2; j_gene: TRBJ2-5; abundance: -; len: 18; v_gene: TRBV9; CDR3nt: TGTGCCAGCAGCGCGGCCCTCTCCACTAGCGGGTTGATGGAGACCCAGTACTTC; CDR3aa: CASSAALSTSGLMETQYF
d_gene: TRBD1; j_gene: TRBJ1-2; abundance: -; len: 14; v_gene: TRBV30; CDR3nt: TGTGCCTGGGAGGACAGGGGAAGTGGCTATGGCTACACCTTC; CDR3aa: CAWEDRGSGYGYTF
d_gene: -; j_gene: TRBJ2-3; abundance: -; len: 13; v_gene: TRBV7-6; CDR3nt: TGTGCCAGCAGCTGGGACTCGGAGAATACGCAGTATTTT; CDR3aa: CASSWDSENTQYF
d_gene: -; j_gene: TRBJ2-3; abundance: -; len: 14; v_gene: TRBV30; CDR3nt: TGTGCCTGGAGTGTAGGGGGAGACTCAGATACGCAGTATTTT; CDR3aa: CAWSVGGDSDTQYF
d_gene: TRBD2; j_gene: TRBJ2-5; abundance: -; len: 14; v_gene: TRBV11-2; CDR3nt: TGTGCCAGCAGCCCGGGACTAACACAAGAGACCCAGTACTTC; CDR3aa: CASSPGLTQETQYF
d_gene: TRBD2; j_gene: TRBJ2-5; abundance: -; len: 19; v_gene: TRBV4-1; CDR3nt: TGCGCCAGCAGCCCCACCCCCAGCGGGAGGAAATCCCACCAAGAGACCCAGTACTTC; CDR3aa: CASSPTPSGRKSHQETQYF
d_gene: TRBD1; j_gene: TRBJ1-6; abundance: -; len: 15; v_gene: TRBV9; CDR3nt: TGTGCCAGCAGCGTAGCCGGGACAGGGGATTCACCCCTCCACTTT; CDR3aa: CASSVAGTGDSPLHF
d_gene: -; j_gene: TRBJ2-1; abundance: -; len: 15; v_gene: TRBV5-4; CDR3nt: TGTGCCAGCAGCCCCCTATCCGTTTCCTACAATGAGCAGTTCTTC; CDR3aa: CASSPLSVSYNEQFF
d_gene: TRBD1; j_gene: TRBJ2-3; abundance: -; len: 15; v_gene: TRBV7-2; CDR3nt: TGTGCCAGCAGCTTAGGGGGACAGGTCACAGATACGCAGTATTTT; CDR3aa: CASSLGGQVTDTQYF
d_gene: -; j_gene: TRBJ1-2; abundance: once; len: 14; v_gene: TRBV19; CDR3nt: TGTGCCAGTGTATCGGGGGGACTCAACTATGGCTACACCTTC; CDR3aa: CASVSGGLNYGYTF
d_gene: -; j_gene: TRBJ1-2; abundance: -; len: 14; v_gene: TRBV15; CDR3nt: TGTGCCACCAGCAGAGATGCGAGAAGCTATGGCTACACCTTC; CDR3aa: CATSRDARSYGYTF
d_gene: -; j_gene: TRBJ2-7; abundance: -; len: 16; v_gene: TRBV7-2; CDR3nt: TGTGCCAGCACCGAGGGTGGGAGAGGGAGTGGTAGCGAGCAGTACTTC; CDR3aa: CASTEGGRGSGSEQYF
d_gene: -; j_gene: TRBJ1-3; abundance: many; len: 17; v_gene: TRBV7-9; CDR3nt: TGTGCCAGCAGCTTGCGGCTCCGAGTAGGCTTTGGAAACACCATATATTTT; CDR3aa: CASSLRLRVGFGNTIYF
d_gene: -; j_gene: TRBJ1-5; abundance: once; len: 16; v_gene: TRBV21-1; CDR3nt: TGTGCCAGCAGCAACCCTCGGAGTTATAGCAATCAGCCCCAGCATTTT; CDR3aa: CASSNPRSYSNQPQHF
d_gene: -; j_gene: TRBJ1-2; abundance: -; len: 18; v_gene: TRBV21-1; CDR3nt: TGTGCCAGCCGCATCATTGGGGGCCGGGAACAGACCAACTATGGCTACACCTTC; CDR3aa: CASRIIGGREQTNYGYTF
d_gene: -; j_gene: TRBJ1-5; abundance: -; len: 14; v_gene: TRBV19; CDR3nt: TGTGCCAGTAGCCCTGACAGCACATATCAGCCCCAGCATTTT; CDR3aa: CASSPDSTYQPQHF
d_gene: -; j_gene: TRBJ2-3; abundance: -; len: 13; v_gene: TRBV6-2/TRBV6-3; CDR3nt: TGTGCCAGCAGTCTCCAAACCGGGGGTACGCAGTATTTT; CDR3aa: CASSLQTGGTQYF
d_gene: -; j_gene: TRBJ1-1; abundance: -; len: 13; v_gene: TRBV7-9; CDR3nt: TGTGCCAGCAGCTTTTTTATGAACACTGAAGCTTTCTTT; CDR3aa: CASSFFMNTEAFF
d_gene: -; j_gene: TRBJ1-2; abundance: -; len: 14; v_gene: TRBV24-1; CDR3nt: TGTGCCACCAGTGATTTGGAGGGTCAAGGGGGCTACACCTTC; CDR3aa: CATSDLEGQGGYTF
d_gene: -; j_gene: TRBJ2-7; abundance: -; len: 11; v_gene: TRBV13; CDR3nt: TGTGCCAGCAGCTTAAGGGGTGAGCAGTACTTC; CDR3aa: CASSLRGEQYF
d_gene: -; j_gene: TRBJ2-2; abundance: -; len: 13; v_gene: TRBV5-1; CDR3nt: TGCGCCAGCAGCTCACAGGGTACCGGGGAGCTGTTTTTT; CDR3aa: CASSSQGTGELFF
d_gene: -; j_gene: TRBJ2-1; abundance: -; len: 13; v_gene: TRBV11-3; CDR3nt: TGTGCCACCAAGGCCGGGAGTGGGAATGAGCAGTTCTTC; CDR3aa: CATKAGSGNEQFF
d_gene: -; j_gene: TRBJ1-1; abundance: -; len: 13; v_gene: TRBV5-1; CDR3nt: TGCGCCAGCAGCTTAGGTGGGGAGACTGAAGCTTTCTTT; CDR3aa: CASSLGGETEAFF